The 24 T cell receptor beta chains in this list originate from one sample, sequenced in a study of blood T cell repertoires in COVID-19. Only in-frame clones appear in the TCRdb table, and some are missing; sequencing was by immunoSEQ multiplex PCR. The sample lists roughly 250,000 clones; 83% were seen once. Specimen: peripheral blood. Receptors originate from a human donor in a cohort sampled during active COVID-19.

The V and J genes are TRBV5-1 and TRBJ2-1; 8 nucleotides line up with TRBD1. The CDR3 extends over 14 amino acids. Germline trimming cut 3 bases from V and 9 bases from J; bases unmatched to any gene: 8. Germline CDR1 is SGHRS and CDR2 is YFSETQ. The chain's CDR3 is CASSYQGAGGEQFF. The CDR3 coding sequence is TGCGCCAGCAGCTATCAGGGGGCGGGTGGTGAGCAGTTCTTC.

This chain connects TRBV7-2 to TRBJ1-3, with TRBD1 matching 9 bases. The V gene's germline CDR1 is SGHTA and CDR2 FQGNSA. V trimming: 5 bases; J trimming: 0 bases; junction bases outside the gene matches: 2. The CDR3 is made up of 15 amino acids. The CDR3 loop is CASSLDRGSGNTIYF. The CDR3 region has the DNA TGTGCCAGCAGCCTGGACAGGGGCTCTGGAAACACCATATATTTT.

This sequence joins TRBV6-4 and TRBJ2-1; 8 bases are shared with TRBD2. The trim removed 2 bases at V and 0 bases at J, leaving 3 bases unmatched. CDR3 length: 16 amino acids. Germline V CDR1 and CDR2: MRHNA, SNTAGT. CDR3 loop: CASSDPSGSSYNEQFF. In DNA, the CDR3 is TGTGCCAGCAGTGACCCGAGCGGGAGCTCCTACAATGAGCAGTTCTTC.

The rearrangement links TRBV24-1 to TRBJ2-1, with TRBD2 identical over 8 bases. From germline, CDR1 is KGHDR and CDR2 SFDVKD. This CDR3 spans 11 amino acids. The ends lost 9 bases at V and 12 bases at J; junction bases unmatched: 6. The CDR3, as DNA: TGTGCCACCGCGGGGGGACTTGTGCAGTTCTTC. Protein sequence: CATAGGLVQFF.

This clone was seen once. The chain joins TRBV19 to TRBJ2-3; 10 bases agree with TRBD1. The J segment lost 4 bases and the V segment lost 3 bases, leaving 16 bases of the junction unmatched. Germline assignment: CDR1 LNHDA and CDR2 SQIVND (reference sequence). This CDR3 region has 19 residues. The chain's CDR3 is CASSILRDRGLRVSDTQYF. The DNA of the CDR3 is TGTGCCAGTAGTATCCTCCGAGACAGGGGGCTGAGGGTCTCAGATACGCAGTATTTT.

The rearrangement links TRBV6-5 to TRBJ1-5, with D perhaps matching TRBD1 (5 bases). Trimming stripped 6 bases from V and 5 bases from J, with 11 bases between. Germline CDR1 and CDR2: MNHEY and SVGAGI. CDR3 size: 13 residues. The CDR3 nucleotides read TGTGCCAGCAGATATGACAGTTATCAGCCCCAGCATTTT. It yields the protein CASRYDSYQPQHF.

This clone came up once. This chain joins TRBV19 and TRBJ2-1; a possible D gene is TRBD2 (5 bases). Trimming took off 3 bases at V and 7 bases at J, with 10 bases between the two ends. Germline loops: CDR1 LNHDA, CDR2 SQIVND (reference sequence). The CDR3 covers 13 residues. The CDR3 coding sequence is TGTGCCAGTAGTATCGGGATATGGAATGAGCAGTTCTTC. It is translated as CASSIGIWNEQFF.

The V call is TRBV3-1 (or the pseudogene TRBV3-2), the J call TRBJ1-1; weak D call: TRBD1 (5 bases). In germline, CDR1 is LGHDT, CDR2 YNNKEL (reference sequence). V was trimmed by 0 bases and J by 4 bases, leaving 12 bases between them. This CDR3 region has 15 residues. The CDR3 nucleotides read TGTGCCAGCAGCCAAGATGGGCGGGGGGGCACTGAAGCTTTCTTT. It codes for CASSQDGRGGTEAFF.

The chain joins TRBV4-2 to TRBJ1-2, with a possible D match to TRBD1 (6 bases). Per the germline V gene, CDR1 is LGHNA and CDR2 is YNFKEQ. V gave up 1 base and J gave up 4 bases, with 34 bases separating them. The CDR3 has 22 amino acids. DNA of the CDR3: TGTGCCAGCAGCCAAGTTCTGGGGGGGACCGCCCAAGGGGGGACAACCGGCTATGGCTACACCTTC. This encodes CASSQVLGGTAQGGTTGYGYTF.

The V call is TRBV28, the J call TRBJ1-5, with D tentatively TRBD1 (5 bases). The CDR3 sequence is 15 residues long. V gave up 5 bases and J gave up 4 bases, with 15 bases separating them. Germline V CDR1 and CDR2: MDHEN, SYDVKM. The CDR3 sequence is CASSILGRENQPQHF. The CDR3 DNA is TGTGCCAGCAGTATACTGGGACGGGAGAATCAGCCCCAGCATTTT.

The chain joins TRBV4-1 to TRBJ2-2; possible D gene TRBD2, 6 bases. The ends were cut back, 4 bases at V and 5 bases at J, with 14 bases in the middle. This CDR3 contains 15 residues. In germline, CDR1 is MGHRA, CDR2 YSYEKL. CDR3: CASSPAKLATGELFF. The CDR3 DNA is TGCGCCAGCAGCCCCGCAAAGCTAGCGACCGGGGAGCTGTTTTTT.

The chain recombines TRBV14 with TRBJ2-1; D may be TRBD2 (6 bases). In germline, CDR1 is SGHDN, CDR2 FVKESK. CDR3 length: 15 residues. Trimming removed 1 base from V and 2 bases from J, with 9 bases in between. The CDR3 here is CASSQGGNPYNEQFF. DNA for the CDR3: TGTGCCAGCAGCCAAGGCGGGAATCCCTACAATGAGCAGTTCTTC.

The chain has TRBV14 and TRBJ2-3; the match to TRBD2 covers 10 bases. Trimming removed 4 bases from V and 6 bases from J; junction bases left unmatched: 7. The CDR3 is 15 residues long. Germline CDR1 is SGHDN and CDR2 is FVKESK. The DNA of the CDR3 is TGTGCCAGCAGCCTAGCGGGGGGTCTCTGGGATACGCAGTATTTT. Its translation: CASSLAGGLWDTQYF.

This chain connects TRBV18 to TRBJ2-7; D is possibly TRBD2 (6 bases). The germline V gene has CDR1 KGHSH and CDR2 LQKENI. This CDR3 is built from 14 residues. Trimming stripped 0 bases from V and 4 bases from J, with 10 bases between. Written as DNA, the CDR3 is TGTGCCAGCTCACCACCGGGACTGGATTACGAGCAGTACTTC. Its protein is CASSPPGLDYEQYF. Looking up the rest from reference TRBV18 and TRBJ2-7 gives the full variable domain: NAGVMQNPRHLVRRRGQEARLRCSPMKGHSHVYWYRQLPEEGLKFMVYLQKENIIDESGMPKERFSAEFPKEGPSILRIQQVVRGDSAAYFCASSPPGLDYEQYFGPGTRLTVT.

About this clone: This CDR3 is also generated by other DNA sequences in the sample. The J gene is TRBJ1-2, the V gene TRBV6-1; D is ambiguous. V lost 2 bases and J lost 4, with 8 bases in between. This CDR3 spans 13 amino acids. The germline CDR1 and CDR2 sequences are MNHNS and SASEGT. The CDR3 nucleotides read TGTGCCAGCAGTGAAAGAGGGCGCTATGGCTACACCTTC. Encoded protein: CASSERGRYGYTF.

This clone was observed a single time. The chain uses TRBV3-1 (or the pseudogene TRBV3-2) and TRBJ2-7, with D possibly being TRBD1 (6 bases). V gave up 1 base and J gave up 6 bases, with 10 bases separating them. Germline V gives CDR1 LGHDT, CDR2 YNNKEL (reference sequence). This CDR3 contains 13 residues. The CDR3 DNA is TGTGCCAGCAGCCAAGGGGTAGGGGGCGAGCAGTACTTC. This gives the protein CASSQGVGGEQYF.

The chain carries TRBV7-3 and TRBJ2-2, with a tentative D call TRBD1 (6 bases). Trimming stripped 1 base from V and 8 bases from J, with 11 bases between. Germline loops: CDR1 SGHTA, CDR2 FQGTGA. This CDR3 is 14 amino acids long. Written as DNA, the CDR3 is TGTGCCAGCAGCTTAAGGCGAGGGGGAGGGGAGCTGTTTTTT. This encodes CASSLRRGGGELFF.

This clone was observed a single time. The chain couples TRBV7-9 to TRBJ1-2, with 12 nucleotides matching TRBD1. The CDR3 is 15 amino acids. With 5 bases clipped from V and 8 bases from J, the junction kept 9 bases outside the gene matches. Germline loops: CDR1 SEHNR, CDR2 FQNEAQ (reference sequence). The CDR3: CASSEPGQGAEGYTF. The CDR3 region has the DNA TGTGCCAGCAGCGAACCGGGACAGGGGGCGGAAGGCTACACCTTC. Using reference TRBV7-9 and TRBJ1-2 for the parts outside the CDR3, the full variable domain is DTGVSQNPRHKITKRGQNVTFRCDPISEHNRLYWYRQTLGQGPEFLTYFQNEAQLEKSRLLSDRFSAERPKGSFSTLEIQRTEQGDSAMYLCASSEPGQGAEGYTFGSGTRLTVV.

The chain joins TRBV7-6 to TRBJ2-7; 7 bases align to TRBD1. Unmatched junction bases numbered 5, after V lost 3 bases and J lost 6 bases. Germline V gives CDR1 SGHVS, CDR2 FNYEAQ. This CDR3 is 13 amino acids long. The DNA of the CDR3 is TGTGCCAGCAGCTTCCCGACAGGGACCGAGCAGTACTTC. Residues: CASSFPTGTEQYF. Looking up the rest from reference TRBV7-6 and TRBJ2-7 gives the full variable domain: GAGVSQSPRYKVTKRGQDVALRCDPISGHVSLYWYRQALGQGPEFLTYFNYEAQQDKSGLPNDRFSAERPEGSISTLTIQRTEQRDSAMYRCASSFPTGTEQYFGPGTRLTVT.

This rearrangement joins TRBV10-2 to TRBJ1-4, with 7 bases that match TRBD1. The germline CDR1 and CDR2 sequences are WSHSY and SAAADI. Unmatched junction bases numbered 3, after V lost 7 bases and J lost 1 base. CDR3 length: 14 residues. The CDR3 nucleotides read TGCGCCAGCATCCCAGGGGGAACTAATGAAAAACTGTTTTTT. Translated: CASIPGGTNEKLFF.

In this sample, this clone turned up once. The chain recombines TRBV10-3 with TRBJ1-2; possibly TRBD1 for D (5 bases). The germline gives CDR1 ENHRY, CDR2 SYGVKD. CDR3 size: 14 residues. Trimming removed 10 bases from V and 4 bases from J, with 19 bases in between. The CDR3 spells CATNTGYDLYGYTF. The CDR3, as DNA: TGTGCCACCAATACAGGTTACGATCTCTATGGCTACACCTTC.

V gene TRBV2 combines with J gene TRBJ2-7; 11 bases align to TRBD2. CDR1 and CDR2 (germline): SNHLY, FYNNEI. The V gene end was trimmed by 6 bases and the J gene end by 3 bases; junction bases not matched to a gene: 4. This CDR3 is built from 14 residues. The DNA for the CDR3 is TGTGCCAGCAGGGGACTAGCGGCGAACTACGAGCAGTACTTC. Translation gives CASRGLAANYEQYF.

Note on this clone: Other DNA sequences in this specimen translate into the identical CDR3. The V call is TRBV5-1, the J call TRBJ2-3; D perhaps matches TRBD1 (5 bases). Germline values: CDR1 SGHRS, CDR2 YFSETQ. The V end lost 4 bases, the J end lost 0 bases, and 9 bases lay between the germline ends. This CDR3 is 14 amino acids long. The CDR3 protein is CASSLDRSTDTQYF. DNA for the CDR3: TGCGCCAGCAGCCTTGACAGAAGCACAGATACGCAGTATTTT.

The CDR3: CASSLLVAGTDTQYF. The CDR3 DNA sequence: TGCGCCAGCAGCCTCTTGGTGGCCGGCACAGATACGCAGTATTTT. The chain employs TRBV5-1 and TRBJ2-3; the D is unclear. In germline, CDR1 is SGHRS, CDR2 YFSETQ. The ends were cut back, 4 bases at V and 1 base at J, with 13 bases in the middle. The CDR3 runs 15 residues. Based on the CDR3 plus reference TRBV5-1 and TRBJ2-3, the full variable domain is KAGVTQTPRYLIKTRGQQVTLSCSPISGHRSVSWYQQTPGQGLQFLFEYFSETQRNKGNFPGRFSGRQFSNSRSEMNVSTLELGDSALYLCASSLLVAGTDTQYFGPGTRLTVL.